This T cell receptor (beta chain) was sequenced in a study of T-cell reconstitution after alpha-beta-depleted transplantation in children. Study-wide results and caveats: After transplant, at about two months, alpha-beta T cells were reportedly derived from several hundred expanded graft clones.

The CDR3 runs 17 residues. Germline loops: CDR1 LGHDT, CDR2 YNNKEL (reference sequence). Losses at the gene ends were 0 bases for V and 3 bases for J; bases not matched to a gene: 7. This clonotype was seen only a few times. The antigen is unknown. A library of TCRbeta sequences, prepared with unique molecular identifiers, was generated. MiXCR was run by TCRdb on the PCR reads, yielding one entry per CDR3 protein. Here the sample spans about 310,000 distinct CDR3 sequences, over 20% being singletons. The genes are TRBV3-1 and TRBJ2-5, with 10 nucleotides matching TRBD2. The sequencing here drew on PBMCs, mostly from graft donor cells, taken 180 days after TCRalphabeta/CD19-depleted stem cell transplant. This receptor was obtained from a male patient aged 5 to 17 who had a stem cell transplant for acute lymphoblastic leukemia, so the T cells may come from the graft donor. Written as DNA, the CDR3 is TGTGCCAGCAGCCAAGATAATATAGCGGGAGGAAAAGAGACCCAGTACTTC. Translating gives CASSQDNIAGGKETQYF.